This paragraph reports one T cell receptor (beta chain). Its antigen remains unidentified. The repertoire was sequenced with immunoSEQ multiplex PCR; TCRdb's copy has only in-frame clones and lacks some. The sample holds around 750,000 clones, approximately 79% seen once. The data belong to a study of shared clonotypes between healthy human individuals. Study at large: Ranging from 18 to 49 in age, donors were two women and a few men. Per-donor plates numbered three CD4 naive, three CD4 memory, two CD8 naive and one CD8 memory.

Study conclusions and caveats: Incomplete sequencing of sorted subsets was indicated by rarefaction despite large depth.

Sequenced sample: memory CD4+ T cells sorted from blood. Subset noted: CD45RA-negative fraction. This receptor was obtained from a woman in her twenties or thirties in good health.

For the CDR3, the DNA is TGTGCCAGCAGCCCCGGGGGGGGCTACGAGCAGTACTTC. Amino acid sequence: CASSPGGGYEQYF. The rearrangement joins TRBV7-9 to TRBJ2-7; 8 bases match TRBD2. Germline V gene data show CDR1 as SEHNR and CDR2 as FQNEAQ (reference sequence). V lost 5 bases and J lost 3; bases outside the gene matches: 3. The CDR3 has 13 residues.